Reported below is one T cell receptor beta chain. What it binds is not known. The data are from a study of CD4 T cells in relation to SARS-CoV-2 and coronaviruses. Study-level background: Convalescent donors were aged roughly 21 to 72, with median approximately 40 years.

The data were produced by immunoSEQ multiplex PCR, yet TCRdb's version contains in-frame clones alone and is incomplete. The profile shows 35,000 to 40,000 clones, under 80% of them singletons. This TCR was sampled from an adult with COVID-19. Sequencing was performed on memory CD4+ T cells from PBMCs, cultured in vitro.

The CDR3: CASSLEGGRNTEAFF. The CDR3 coding sequence is TGCGCCAGCAGCTTGGAAGGTGGGCGGAACACTGAAGCTTTCTTT. The chain is built from TRBV5-1 and TRBJ1-1, with D unclear. This CDR3 has 15 amino acids. Germline values: CDR1 SGHRS, CDR2 YFSETQ. The germline V and J ends were trimmed by 0 bases and 1 base, with 10 bases remaining between them.